These 29 T cell receptor beta chains were all obtained from the same sample, sequenced in a study of cytomegalovirus exposure and HLA in healthy donors. The study ran its PCR with 60 Vbeta and 13 Jbeta primers. Using immunoSEQ multiplex PCR, the repertoire was profiled, and TCRdb retains in-frame clones only, with some absent. The table records approximately 180,000 clones, under 90% of them present only once. The sequenced sample was PBMCs. These receptors were taken from a man aged 25-40 years in good health and CMV-seropositive.

The chain is built from TRBV13 and TRBJ2-7; 10 positions agree with TRBD1. CDR3 length: 13 amino acids. With 5 bases clipped from V and 6 bases from J, the junction kept 4 bases outside the gene matches. Germline V lookup: CDR1 PRHDT, CDR2 FYEKMQ (reference sequence). CDR3 nucleotide sequence: TGTGCCAGCAGCACCGGACAGGGGGGCGAGCAGTACTTC. Its protein is CASSTGQGGEQYF. Filled out from reference TRBV13 and TRBJ2-7, the complete variable domain reads AAGVIQSPRHLIKEKRETATLKCYPIPRHDTVYWYQQGPGQDPQFLISFYEKMQSDKGSIPDRFSAQQFSDYHSELNMSSLELGDSALYFCASSTGQGGEQYFGPGTRLTVT.

There are a few counts of this clone. V and J are TRBV10-3 and TRBJ1-4; possible D gene TRBD1, 5 bases. The CDR3 consists of 11 residues. Germline V gene data show CDR1 as ENHRY and CDR2 as SYGVKD. The CDR3 here is CHGARGEKLFF. DNA of the CDR3: TGTCATGGGGCCCGGGGGGAAAAACTGTTTTTT.

This rearrangement joins TRBV27 to TRBJ2-7, with TRBD2 matching over 7 bases. CDR3 length: 12 residues. The V segment lost 4 bases and the J segment 6 bases; nucleotides outside the gene matches: 3. CDR1 is MNHEY, CDR2 SMNVEV, per germline (reference sequence). CDR3: CASSSGGGEQYF. The CDR3 DNA reads TGTGCCAGCAGTTCTGGGGGGGGCGAGCAGTACTTC.

The rearrangement links TRBV5-4 to TRBJ2-1, with 9 bases aligning to TRBD2. Unmatched junction bases numbered 2, after V lost 4 bases and J lost 0 bases. Germline V gene lookup returns CDR1 SGHNT and CDR2 YYREEE (reference sequence). This CDR3 is 15 amino acids long. CDR3 bases: TGTGCCAGCAGCGTTAGCGGGGGCTCCTACAATGAGCAGTTCTTC. Its protein is CASSVSGGSYNEQFF.

V is TRBV29-1 and J is TRBJ2-6, with 9 bases aligning to TRBD1. The CDR3 sequence is 16 residues long. V shed 6 bases and J 1 base; nucleotides not matched to a gene: 7. Per germline, CDR1 SQVTM and CDR2 ANQGSEA. The DNA for the CDR3 is TGCAGCGTGGTGGGACAGGGTCTTTCTGGGGCCAACGTCCTGACTTTC. Translating it yields CSVVGQGLSGANVLTF.

This chain links TRBV4-2 with TRBJ1-1; D remains ambiguous. This CDR3 has 15 residues. Trimming shortened V by 0 bases and J by 0 bases, and 8 bases separated the two germline ends. Germline V CDR1 and CDR2: LGHNA, YNFKEQ. CDR3 sequence (DNA): TGTGCCAGCAGCCAAGATCTCAGGATGAACACTGAAGCTTTCTTT. Protein product: CASSQDLRMNTEAFF.

The chain uses TRBV5-1 and TRBJ1-1; the D gene is possibly TRBD1 (6 bases). Trimming shortened V by 1 base and J by 7 bases, and 11 bases separated the two germline ends. The CDR3 is made up of 13 amino acids. Germline CDR1 is SGHRS and CDR2 is YFSETQ. The CDR3 loop is CASSLTGLDEAFF. The DNA of the CDR3 is TGCGCCAGCAGCTTGACAGGGTTGGATGAAGCTTTCTTT.

This rearrangement joins TRBV9 to TRBJ2-6; no clear D. The CDR3 is 17 amino acids. V lost 4 bases and J 0 bases, leaving 14 bases between the germline ends. CDR1 and CDR2 from the germline V gene are SGDLS and YYNGEE. The CDR3 DNA reads as TGTGCCAGCAGCCCCCGGGTGACCAACTCTGGGGCCAACGTCCTGACTTTC. It translates to CASSPRVTNSGANVLTF.

The chain joins TRBV5-1 to TRBJ1-1; perhaps TRBD1 as D (6 bases). With 1 base removed from V and 4 bases from J, the gap between germline ends came to 11 bases. Per germline, CDR1 SGHRS and CDR2 YFSETQ. The CDR3 runs to 14 residues. CDR3 coding DNA: TGCGCCAGCAGCTTGAACAGGGTTGTCACTGAAGCTTTCTTT. This codes for CASSLNRVVTEAFF.

The chain has TRBV19 and TRBJ1-4, with TRBD1 matching over 11 bases. Trimming cost V 6 bases and J 5 bases; bases outside gene matches: 11. The CDR3 sequence is 17 residues long. Germline V lookup: CDR1 LNHDA, CDR2 SQIVND (reference sequence). The CDR3: CASRARDRGKGNEKLFF. CDR3 nucleotides: TGTGCCAGTAGGGCACGGGACAGGGGGAAAGGGAATGAAAAACTGTTTTTT. Supplemented by reference TRBV19 and TRBJ1-4, the full variable domain reads DGGITQSPKYLFRKEGQNVTLSCEQNLNHDAMYWYRQDPGQGLRLIYYSQIVNDFQKGDIAEGYSVSREKKESFPLTVTSAQKNPTAFYLCASRARDRGKGNEKLFFGSGTQLSVL.

The rearrangement joins TRBV6-6 to TRBJ2-7, with TRBD1 matching over 7 bases. The V segment lost 2 bases and the J segment 2 bases; nucleotides outside the gene matches: 3. CDR1 MNHNY and CDR2 SVGAGI come from the germline V gene (reference sequence). There are 14 residues in the CDR3. The DNA of the CDR3 is TGTGCCAGCAGTTACGGGGGACAGACCTACGAGCAGTACTTC. This codes for CASSYGGQTYEQYF.

This chain joins TRBV7-9 and TRBJ1-1; the D gene is possibly TRBD1 (6 bases). The V end lost 4 bases, the J end lost 2 bases, and 11 bases lay between the germline ends. This CDR3 region has 14 residues. CDR1 and CDR2 (germline): SEHNR, FQNEAQ (reference sequence). This CDR3 reads CASSSLGANTEAFF. The CDR3 DNA reads as TGTGCCAGCAGCTCCTTGGGGGCCAACACTGAAGCTTTCTTT.

The chain links TRBV4-1 to TRBJ2-7, with D perhaps TRBD2 (6 bases). This CDR3 has 18 amino acids. With 1 base removed from V and 1 base from J, the gap between germline ends came to 20 bases. Germline values: CDR1 MGHRA, CDR2 YSYEKL. The chain's CDR3 is CASSQGAVRSSESYEQYF. The CDR3 DNA reads TGCGCCAGCAGCCAAGGGGCAGTAAGATCTAGCGAATCCTACGAGCAGTACTTC.

The genes are TRBV4-1 and TRBJ2-7; 12 bases fit TRBD2. CDR1 and CDR2 (germline): MGHRA, YSYEKL. CDR3 length: 16 residues. The J segment lost 0 bases and the V segment lost 6 bases, leaving 6 bases of the junction unmatched. The CDR3 bases are TGCGCCAGCAGGGGCCGACTAGCGGGGGACTCCTACGAGCAGTACTTC. Translation gives CASRGRLAGDSYEQYF.

V usage is TRBV9 and J usage is TRBJ2-6; the match to TRBD2 covers 8 bases. CDR1 SGDLS and CDR2 YYNGEE come from the germline V gene. V trimming: 3 bases; J trimming: 0 bases; junction bases outside the gene matches: 14. This CDR3 comprises 20 residues. The CDR3 loop reads CASSAGRGRGAVSGANVLTF. The CDR3 bases are TGTGCCAGCAGCGCCGGCCGGGGGCGGGGGGCAGTCTCTGGGGCCAACGTCCTGACTTTC.

V gene TRBV28 combines with J gene TRBJ2-3; D call uncertain. From germline, CDR1 is MDHEN and CDR2 SYDVKM. The V and J ends lost 5 bases and 3 bases respectively, with 6 bases between them. There are 12 residues in the CDR3. As DNA, the CDR3 is TGTGCCAGCAGTCCAATTACAGATACGCAGTATTTT. Protein: CASSPITDTQYF.

The gene calls are TRBV2 and TRBJ2-7; D is possibly TRBD2 (6 bases). Germline V gene lookup returns CDR1 SNHLY and CDR2 FYNNEI. V was clipped by 7 bases and J by 4 bases, with 14 bases between them. The CDR3 sequence is 13 residues long. The CDR3 DNA follows: TGTGCCAGCAATAGGGACTCCTATTACGAGCAGTACTTC. Residues: CASNRDSYYEQYF.

This clone was recorded a few times. V usage is TRBV10-3 and J usage is TRBJ1-2, with 7 bases lining up with TRBD1. The CDR3 consists of 13 residues. The J segment lost 4 bases and the V segment lost 3 bases, leaving 2 bases of the junction unmatched. Germline V lookup: CDR1 ENHRY, CDR2 SYGVKD. The CDR3 sequence: CAISEQGRYGYTF. CDR3 coding DNA: TGTGCCATCAGTGAACAGGGGCGCTATGGCTACACCTTC.

This chain joins TRBV15 and TRBJ1-2; D perhaps matches TRBD1 (5 bases). The CDR3 sequence is 13 residues long. V gave up 5 bases and J gave up 7 bases, with 14 bases separating them. CDR1 and CDR2 (germline): LNHNV, YYDKDF (reference sequence). The CDR3 is CATSPGRSGGYTF. As DNA, the CDR3 is TGTGCCACCAGCCCAGGGCGGTCAGGTGGCTACACCTTC.

The chain carries TRBV9 and TRBJ1-3; perhaps TRBD1 as D (5 bases). Trimming left V 1 base short and J 3 bases short, with 14 bases between. Germline V gene data show CDR1 as SGDLS and CDR2 as YYNGEE. CDR3 size: 16 residues. The CDR3 sequence is CASSVWGTGGGNTIYF. CDR3 bases: TGTGCCAGCAGCGTATGGGGGACCGGGGGTGGAAACACCATATATTTT.

This clone turned up a few times. The chain is built from TRBV13 and TRBJ2-5; 11 bases are shared with TRBD2. The V gene's germline CDR1 is PRHDT and CDR2 FYEKMQ (reference sequence). The CDR3 length is 17 residues. Trimming removed 5 bases from V and 6 bases from J; junction bases left unmatched: 14. CDR3 region: CASSLMNSGRAAKTQYF. As DNA, the CDR3 is TGTGCCAGCAGCCTCATGAATAGCGGGAGGGCCGCCAAGACCCAGTACTTC. The full variable domain, in which reference TRBV13 and TRBJ2-5 provide the parts outside the CDR3, is AAGVIQSPRHLIKEKRETATLKCYPIPRHDTVYWYQQGPGQDPQFLISFYEKMQSDKGSIPDRFSAQQFSDYHSELNMSSLELGDSALYFCASSLMNSGRAAKTQYFGPGTRLLVL.

The rearrangement uses TRBV15 and TRBJ2-5, with TRBD1 as a possible D gene (6 bases). The V gene's germline CDR1 is LNHNV and CDR2 YYDKDF (reference sequence). CDR3 length: 15 residues. V was trimmed by 1 base and J by 4 bases, leaving 13 bases between them. This CDR3 reads CATSRGWSRGETQYF. As DNA, the CDR3 is TGTGCCACCAGCAGAGGTTGGAGCAGGGGAGAGACCCAGTACTTC.

The chain is built from TRBV11-3 and TRBJ2-2; D ambiguous. V shed 4 bases and J shed 1 base, with 10 bases lying between them. CDR1 is SGHNT and CDR2 is YENEEA in the germline V gene. The CDR3 is 15 amino acids. The CDR3 DNA sequence: TGTGCCAGCAGCTCATCCGGTCAGAACACCGGGGAGCTGTTTTTT. This gives the protein CASSSSGQNTGELFF.

V is TRBV2 and J is TRBJ2-1; 14 nucleotides agree with TRBD2. V gave up 8 bases and J gave up 4 bases; unmatched junction bases: 7. This CDR3 is built from 16 residues. Germline V lookup: CDR1 SNHLY, CDR2 FYNNEI. CDR3 DNA sequence: TGTGCCAGCGAAGGGGGGACTAGCGGGAGATACAATGAGCAGTTCTTC. It yields the protein CASEGGTSGRYNEQFF.

CDR3 sequence reads: CASSSPGTTDTQYF. The DNA of the CDR3 is TGTGCCAGCAGTTCCCCCGGGACAACGGATACGCAGTATTTT. V is TRBV5-4 and J is TRBJ2-3; D possibly corresponds to TRBD1 (6 bases). The germline V gene has CDR1 SGHNT and CDR2 YYREEE (reference sequence). The CDR3 contains 14 residues. Trimming removed 5 bases at V and 6 bases at J, with 16 bases between.

The CDR3: CASSSTQGPGEQYF. For the CDR3, the DNA is TGCGCCAGCAGTTCGACTCAGGGGCCGGGGGAGCAGTACTTC. V is TRBV5-1 and J is TRBJ2-7; possibly TRBD1 for D (6 bases). V dropped 5 bases and J dropped 7 bases, with 19 bases sitting between them. The germline V gene encodes CDR1 SGHRS and CDR2 YFSETQ. This CDR3 is 14 amino acids long.

The chain employs TRBV6-5 and TRBJ1-4, with 9 bases identical to TRBD1. The CDR3 runs to 13 residues. V lost 5 bases, J lost 15 bases, and 10 bases stayed unmatched. In germline, CDR1 is MNHEY, CDR2 SVGAGI. CDR3 nucleotide sequence: TGTGCCAGCAGTGTGGACAGGGGTTCGAAGTTGTTTTTT. It codes for CASSVDRGSKLFF.

The gene calls are TRBV5-4 and TRBJ2-3, with 11 bases that match TRBD2. The CDR3 runs to 16 residues. Per germline, CDR1 SGHNT and CDR2 YYREEE (reference sequence). The V segment lost 4 bases and the J segment 6 bases; nucleotides outside the gene matches: 10. The CDR3 DNA reads as TGTGCCAGCAGCACGGGACTAGCGGCGACATCCGATACGCAGTATTTT. Its translation is CASSTGLAATSDTQYF. The full variable domain, with the rest looked up from reference TRBV5-4 and TRBJ2-3, is ETGVTQSPTHLIKTRGQQVTLRCSSQSGHNTVSWYQQALGQGPQFIFQYYREEENGRGNFPPRFSGLQFPNYSSELNVNALELDDSALYLCASSTGLAATSDTQYFGPGTRLTVL.

The CDR3 DNA reads as TGTGCCAGCAGTGGAGGGACAGGGCTCCGCTATGGCTACACCTTC. This sequence encodes CASSGGTGLRYGYTF. The rearrangement uses TRBV25-1 and TRBJ1-2; 9 bases align to TRBD1. This CDR3 has 15 amino acids. Looked up from germline, CDR1 is MGHDK and CDR2 is SYGVNS. J was trimmed by 4 bases and V by 4 bases; bases with no gene match: 7.